These 30 T cell receptor beta chains originate from one sample sequenced in a study of response to subunit inactivated influenza vaccine. Each CDR3 protein gets one entry after TCRdb re-called the RT-PCR reads with MiXCR. The profile shows about 190,000 distinct CDR3 sequences, roughly 14% of them singletons. The material was CD8+ T cells sorted from PBMCs, obtained roughly 5 days after vaccination. Receptor source: a man between 45 and 60 years old who received an inactivated influenza vaccine.

V is TRBV4-3 and J is TRBJ2-1; 11 bases map to TRBD2. This CDR3 comprises 16 residues. V trimming: 1 base; J trimming: 4 bases; junction bases outside the gene matches: 3. Per germline, CDR1 LGHNA and CDR2 YSLEER. The CDR3, as DNA: TGCGCCAGCAGCCAAGGGGTAGCGGGAGGGTACAATGAGCAGTTCTTC. Amino acids: CASSQGVAGGYNEQFF.

This clonotype was counted ten times or more. The chain is built from TRBV29-1 and TRBJ1-1; 12 positions match TRBD1. CDR3 length equals 15 residues. Trimming removed 3 bases from V and 11 bases from J; junction bases left unmatched: 13. Per germline, CDR1 SQVTM and CDR2 ANQGSEA. The CDR3 DNA reads TGCAGCGTTGATGGGGCCCCGGGACAGGGGGCATTGGCTTTCTTT. Amino acid sequence: CSVDGAPGQGALAFF. Full variable domain (remainder filled in from reference TRBV29-1 and TRBJ1-1): SAVISQKPSRDICQRGTSLTIQCQVDSQVTMMFWYRQQPGQSLTLIATANQGSEATYESGFVIDKFPISRPNLTFSTLTVSNMSPEDSSIYLCSVDGAPGQGALAFFGQGTRLTVV.

A single count supports this clonotype. The CDR3, as DNA: TGTGCCAGCAGTTTACGGGACAGGGGGCAAGATACGCAGTATTTT. Its protein product is CASSLRDRGQDTQYF. The V gene is TRBV28, the J gene TRBJ2-3; TRBD1 matches 12 bases. Germline values: CDR1 MDHEN, CDR2 SYDVKM. CDR3 length equals 15 residues. V was clipped by 2 bases and J by 5 bases; unmatched bases: 2.

The table lists this clonotype with a few counts. The rearrangement uses TRBV5-1 and TRBJ2-1; 10 bases are a match to TRBD2. With 0 bases clipped from V and 8 bases from J, the junction kept 2 bases outside the gene matches. Germline V gives CDR1 SGHRS, CDR2 YFSETQ. This CDR3 has 14 residues. Here the CDR3 reads CASSLGTSGDEQFF. Here the CDR3 DNA reads TGCGCCAGCAGCTTGGGGACTAGCGGCGATGAGCAGTTCTTC.

A few counts support this clonotype. The chain couples TRBV9 to TRBJ2-7; D possibly corresponds to TRBD2 (6 bases). V was clipped by 2 bases and J by 0 bases, with 12 bases between them. CDR3 length equals 15 residues. Per germline, CDR1 SGDLS and CDR2 YYNGEE. The CDR3 DNA reads TGTGCCAGCAGCGTTATGGAGGGGCCCTCCTACGAGCAGTACTTC. Translation: CASSVMEGPSYEQYF.

This clonotype was picked up a small number of times. The chain combines TRBV6-5 with TRBJ1-1; no clear D. V lost 2 bases, J lost 8 bases, and 15 bases lay in between. Looked up from germline, CDR1 is MNHEY and CDR2 is SVGAGI. CDR3 length equals 14 residues. CDR3 protein: CASSYGRYINEAFF. The CDR3 DNA reads as TGTGCCAGCAGTTACGGCCGGTACATAAACGAAGCTTTCTTT.

This clonotype was recorded many times. This chain joins TRBV12-3 or TRBV12-4 and TRBJ2-1, with 13 nucleotides matching TRBD2. The CDR3 has 17 amino acids. The junction had 3 bases not matched to a gene; V was cut back by 4 bases and J by 0 bases. The CDR3 DNA follows: TGTGCCAGCAGTTCCGGACTAGCGGGAGCCTCCTACAATGAGCAGTTCTTC. Protein: CASSSGLAGASYNEQFF.

This clonotype was observed a handful of times. This chain joins TRBV7-9 and TRBJ2-7, with TRBD1 identical over 7 bases. Germline V gives CDR1 SEHNR, CDR2 FQNEAQ (reference sequence). CDR3 size: 16 residues. V trimming: 5 bases; J trimming: 2 bases; junction bases outside the gene matches: 12. In nucleotides, the CDR3 is TGTGCCAGCAGCCCTAGGCAGGGGCAGGGGGCCTACGAGCAGTACTTC. Translating it yields CASSPRQGQGAYEQYF. Based on the CDR3 plus reference TRBV7-9 and TRBJ2-7, the full variable domain is DTGVSQNPRHKITKRGQNVTFRCDPISEHNRLYWYRQTLGQGPEFLTYFQNEAQLEKSRLLSDRFSAERPKGSFSTLEIQRTEQGDSAMYLCASSPRQGQGAYEQYFGPGTRLTVT.

This clonotype was found a few times. J is TRBJ2-1 and V is TRBV10-3; 7 nucleotides line up with TRBD2. This CDR3 is 14 amino acids long. CDR1 is ENHRY and CDR2 is SYGVKD in the germline V gene. With 8 bases clipped from V and 2 bases from J, the junction kept 6 bases outside the gene matches. This CDR3 is CAIAVGGPYNEQFF. DNA of the CDR3: TGTGCCATCGCTGTGGGAGGGCCCTACAATGAGCAGTTCTTC.

This clonotype showed up many times. The V call is TRBV28, the J call TRBJ1-4; 7 nucleotides agree with TRBD1. Unmatched junction bases numbered 5, after V lost 4 bases and J lost 0 bases. CDR1 MDHEN and CDR2 SYDVKM come from the germline V gene. The CDR3 is made up of 16 amino acids. CDR3 protein: CASSSDQGATNEKLFF. CDR3 DNA sequence: TGTGCCAGCAGTTCGGATCAGGGGGCAACTAATGAAAAACTGTTTTTT.

This chain links TRBV30 with TRBJ2-3; 9 nucleotides agree with TRBD2. The germline CDR1 and CDR2 sequences are GTSNPN and SVGIG (reference sequence). J lost 4 bases, V lost 4 bases, and 6 bases had no gene match. The CDR3 has 14 residues. This CDR3 reads CAWMAGGPADTQYF. The DNA of the CDR3 is TGTGCCTGGATGGCGGGAGGGCCAGCAGATACGCAGTATTTT.

This clonotype turned up a few times. The rearrangement joins TRBV12-3 or TRBV12-4 to TRBJ2-1; TRBD2 aligns across 8 bases. Trimming cost V 3 bases and J 5 bases; bases outside gene matches: 6. CDR3 length equals 15 residues. CDR3 sequence (DNA): TGTGCCAGCAGTTTCTTGACTAGCGCCCACAATGAGCAGTTCTTC. Translated: CASSFLTSAHNEQFF.

The J gene is TRBJ2-1, the V gene TRBV28; 7 positions match TRBD2. The CDR3 spans 14 residues. The V segment lost 5 bases and the J segment 1 base; nucleotides outside the gene matches: 2. CDR1 MDHEN and CDR2 SYDVKM come from the germline V gene. The CDR3 region is CASSDGGSYNEQFF. Written as DNA, the CDR3 is TGTGCCAGCAGTGACGGGGGGTCCTACAATGAGCAGTTCTTC.

V and J are TRBV12-3 or TRBV12-4 and TRBJ1-1; D gene ambiguous. The V gene lost 6 bases and the J gene lost 5 bases, with 13 bases spanning the gap. There are 13 residues in the CDR3. The CDR3 coding sequence is TGTGCCAGCAGCCTTGTAATGCGTACTGAAGCTTTCTTT. It translates to CASSLVMRTEAFF.

V is TRBV19 and J is TRBJ2-7, with D unresolved. The ends were cut back, 5 bases at V and 2 bases at J, with 13 bases in the middle. Germline CDR1 is LNHDA and CDR2 is SQIVND (reference sequence). The CDR3 is 14 amino acids. CDR3 in amino acids: CASSSRTATYEQYF. The CDR3 DNA sequence: TGTGCCAGTAGTTCCCGGACGGCTACCTACGAGCAGTACTTC.

This clonotype was counted a few times. The chain uses TRBV5-4 and TRBJ1-1; D possibly corresponds to TRBD1 (5 bases). The CDR3 extends over 13 amino acids. Germline assignment: CDR1 SGHNT and CDR2 YYREEE (reference sequence). V lost 6 bases and J lost 4, with 13 bases in between. The CDR3 sequence is CASKGQGSTEAFF. The CDR3 coding sequence is TGTGCCAGCAAGGGGCAGGGAAGCACTGAAGCTTTCTTT.

This clonotype was recorded a few times. The J gene is TRBJ1-2, the V gene TRBV11-2; D is unclear. V dropped 4 bases and J dropped 4 bases, with 10 bases sitting between them. The CDR3 is made up of 13 amino acids. Germline loops: CDR1 SGHAT, CDR2 FQNNGV. The CDR3 region has the DNA TGTGCCAGCAGCTCGGGCGGAAGCTATGGCTACACCTTC. This encodes CASSSGGSYGYTF.

The chain uses TRBV29-1 and TRBJ2-7; 8 bases align to TRBD1. This CDR3 has 15 amino acids. V lost 6 bases and J lost 2; bases outside the gene matches: 12. Germline CDR1 is SQVTM and CDR2 is ANQGSEA. CDR3 DNA sequence: TGCAGCGTGAAATTCGACAGGGGCCAAACCTACGAGCAGTACTTC. As protein: CSVKFDRGQTYEQYF.

This clonotype was seen a few times. The chain has TRBV10-2 and TRBJ1-2; D not certain. The CDR3 runs 9 residues. Trimming stripped 10 bases from V and 8 bases from J, with 8 bases between. Germline V CDR1 and CDR2: WSHSY, SAAADI. DNA of the CDR3: TGCGCCACCGTCTTGGGCTACACCTTC. Translated: CATVLGYTF.

This clonotype has only a few counts. Germline and junction disagree at one end, which may indicate a read error. The rearrangement uses TRBV12-3 or TRBV12-4 and TRBJ2-1; 10 bases fit TRBD1. CDR3 size: 15 residues. CDR3 nucleotides: TGTGCCAGTACCTCTGGGGACAGGGGCGGCCATGAGCAGTCCTTC. It encodes CASTSGDRGGHEQSF.

This clonotype was detected many times. The rearrangement uses TRBV28 and TRBJ1-4; a weak D match, TRBD1 (5 bases). Germline V gene lookup returns CDR1 MDHEN and CDR2 SYDVKM. The V gene lost 4 bases and the J gene lost 5 bases, with 20 bases spanning the gap. CDR3 size: 17 residues. CDR3 DNA: TGTGCCAGCAGTTCGCAGGACGACCGGGGCTACAATGAAAAACTGTTTTTT. Translating it yields CASSSQDDRGYNEKLFF.

The V gene is TRBV6-1, the J gene TRBJ2-1; 7 bases agree with TRBD1. This CDR3 contains 15 residues. With V trimmed by 5 bases and J by 8 bases, 12 bases remained unmatched. CDR1 MNHNS and CDR2 SASEGT come from the germline V gene. The CDR3 DNA follows: TGTGCCAGCAGTACGCCAGGGGGAACGGCGGATGAGCAGTTCTTC. Translation gives CASSTPGGTADEQFF.

The chain's CDR3 is CASSGTGQETQYF. As DNA, the CDR3 is TGTGCCAGCAGTGGGACAGGTCAAGAGACCCAGTACTTC. This chain uses TRBV25-1 with TRBJ2-5; 7 bases agree with TRBD1. Trimming at V came to 4 bases and at J to 2 bases, leaving 1 base not matched to a gene. CDR3 length: 13 residues. From germline, CDR1 is MGHDK and CDR2 SYGVNS.

The V and J genes are TRBV28 and TRBJ2-3; perhaps TRBD1 as D (5 bases). V gave up 6 bases and J gave up 1 base, with 14 bases separating them. The CDR3 has 15 residues. Per germline, CDR1 MDHEN and CDR2 SYDVKM. CDR3 coding DNA: TGTGCCAGCAGAGCAGGGTTACTCCGCACAGATACGCAGTATTTT. Amino acids: CASRAGLLRTDTQYF.

This clonotype has only a few counts. The chain uses TRBV10-3 and TRBJ2-2; the D is unclear. The CDR3 runs to 15 residues. Trimming removed 10 bases at V and 1 base at J, with 16 bases between. Germline CDR1 and CDR2: ENHRY and SYGVKD. The CDR3 DNA follows: TGTGCCACCGGCAGACCGATCGGGAACACCGGGGAGCTGTTTTTT. It encodes CATGRPIGNTGELFF.

This clonotype was detected ten times or more. This rearrangement joins TRBV12-3 or TRBV12-4 to TRBJ2-2; TRBD1 agrees at 7 bases. With V trimmed by 4 bases and J by 4 bases, 6 bases remained unmatched. This CDR3 spans 15 amino acids. DNA of the CDR3: TGTGCCAGCAGTTCAGCGGACAGGATCACCGGGGAGCTGTTTTTT. It codes for CASSSADRITGELFF.

This clonotype has a handful of counts. This CDR3 reads CASSGDRGTFF. The CDR3 region has the DNA TGTGCCAGCAGCGGGGACAGGGGGACGTTCTTC. The chain uses TRBV9 and TRBJ2-1; 11 nucleotides align to TRBD1. Germline values: CDR1 SGDLS, CDR2 YYNGEE. The J segment lost 15 bases and the V segment lost 3 bases, leaving 2 bases of the junction unmatched. The CDR3 sequence is 11 residues long.

V and J are TRBV5-1 and TRBJ2-1, with 10 bases fitting TRBD1. The V and J ends lost 3 bases and 7 bases, in that order; junction bases with no gene match: 7. From germline, CDR1 is SGHRS and CDR2 YFSETQ. The CDR3 is 15 residues long. The DNA for the CDR3 is TGCGCCAGCAGCTCCCCGGGACAGGGGATTAATGAGCAGTTCTTC. Protein product: CASSSPGQGINEQFF.

This clonotype was seen a handful of times. This chain uses TRBV12-3 or TRBV12-4 with TRBJ2-7; tentatively, D is TRBD1 or TRBD2 (5 bases each). This CDR3 has 13 amino acids. V dropped 7 bases and J dropped 2 bases, with 12 bases sitting between them. CDR3: CASTPGRTYEQYF. CDR3 in DNA: TGTGCCAGCACCCCGGGACGGACCTACGAGCAGTACTTC.

This clonotype was observed a few times. V gene TRBV10-3 combines with J gene TRBJ2-3, with 10 bases identical to TRBD2. Germline V gives CDR1 ENHRY, CDR2 SYGVKD. V trimming: 0 bases; J trimming: 2 bases; junction bases outside the gene matches: 8. This CDR3 has 18 amino acids. CDR3 DNA sequence: TGTGCCATCAGTGAGTCTTGGATAGCGGGGGGTTCCACAGATACGCAGTATTTT. Amino acids: CAISESWIAGGSTDTQYF.